A single T cell receptor beta chain is shown here with its context. What it binds is not known. Germline V gene lookup returns CDR1 MNHEY and CDR2 SVGAGI. Trimming left V 5 bases short and J 1 base short, with 9 bases between. CDR3 length: 14 residues. These data belong to a study of T cell responses to AZD1222 COVID-19 vaccine. General observations from the study: The study found vaccine-associated CD4 TCRs spanning spike, dominant at 160-218 and 743-854.

Profiled with immunoSEQ multiplex PCR; TCRdb holds only in-frame clones, not every one. In the table there are about 130,000 clones, approximately 90% of which are singletons. Sequenced material: peripheral blood, taken on day 0 of AZD1222 vaccination. The TCR was taken from an adult in good health. This rearrangement joins TRBV6-5 to TRBJ2-4; possible D gene TRBD2, 6 bases. The CDR3 sequence is CASSRRGAKNIQYF. CDR3 DNA sequence: TGTGCCAGCAGTCGCCGGGGGGCCAAAAACATTCAGTACTTC.